This T cell receptor beta chain was recorded in a study of OX40 agonist ivuxolimab in advanced cancers. Peripheral blood came from all dose cohorts at three timepoints. Germline CDR1 and CDR2: MNHNY and SVGAGI (reference sequence). V lost 7 bases and J lost 4, with 7 bases in between. The CDR3 has 12 residues. The protocol was immunoSEQ multiplex PCR, while the TCRdb copy is restricted to in-frame clones and leaves out a portion. In the table there are 77,000 or so clones, roughly 86% of which are singletons. This sequence originates from an adult with an advanced solid tumor such as melanoma, head and neck, liver or kidney cancer. The chain joins TRBV6-6 to TRBJ2-2; no definite D call. Sequences were derived from CD4+ or CD8+ T cells sorted from blood, sampled in a trial of the OX40 agonist ivuxolimab. The CDR3 nucleotides are TGTGCCAGCAAACAAGCCACCGGGGAGCTGTTTTTT. As protein: CASKQATGELFF.